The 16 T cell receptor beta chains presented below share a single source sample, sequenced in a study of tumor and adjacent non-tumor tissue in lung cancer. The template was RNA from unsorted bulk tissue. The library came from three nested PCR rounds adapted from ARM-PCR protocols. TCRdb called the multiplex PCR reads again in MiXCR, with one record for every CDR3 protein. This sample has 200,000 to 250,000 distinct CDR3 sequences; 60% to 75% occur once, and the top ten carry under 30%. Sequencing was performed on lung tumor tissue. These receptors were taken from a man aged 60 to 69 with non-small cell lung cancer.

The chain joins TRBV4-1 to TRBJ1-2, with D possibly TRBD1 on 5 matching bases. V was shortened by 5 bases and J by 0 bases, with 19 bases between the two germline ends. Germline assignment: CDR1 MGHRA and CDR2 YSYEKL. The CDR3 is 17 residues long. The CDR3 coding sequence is TGCGCCAGCAGCTCTAGGACACGGGCCTTATCTAACTATGGCTACACCTTC. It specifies CASSSRTRALSNYGYTF.

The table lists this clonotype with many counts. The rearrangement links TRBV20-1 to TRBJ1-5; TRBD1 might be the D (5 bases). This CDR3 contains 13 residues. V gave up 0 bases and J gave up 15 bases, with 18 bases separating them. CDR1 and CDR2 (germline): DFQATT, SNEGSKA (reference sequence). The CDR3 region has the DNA TGCAGTGCTAGAGATCCTGGGGGACTCCGGGGGCATTTT. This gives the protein CSARDPGGLRGHF.

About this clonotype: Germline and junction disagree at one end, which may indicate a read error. The CDR3 reads CASSPWTGDNQPQHF. Here the CDR3 DNA reads TGCGCCAGCAGCCCGTGGACGGGGGACAATCAGCCCCAACATTTT. The V gene is TRBV5-1, the J gene TRBJ1-5; tentatively, D is TRBD1 (6 bases). CDR1 and CDR2 from the germline V gene are SGHRS and YFSETQ. This CDR3 is 15 amino acids long.

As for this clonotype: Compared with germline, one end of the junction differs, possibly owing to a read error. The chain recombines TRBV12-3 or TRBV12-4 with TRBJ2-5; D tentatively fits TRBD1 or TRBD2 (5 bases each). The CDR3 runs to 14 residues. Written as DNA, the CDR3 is TGTACCAGCAGTCCAGGGACCCCATGGGAGACCCAGTACTTC. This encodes CTSSPGTPWETQYF.

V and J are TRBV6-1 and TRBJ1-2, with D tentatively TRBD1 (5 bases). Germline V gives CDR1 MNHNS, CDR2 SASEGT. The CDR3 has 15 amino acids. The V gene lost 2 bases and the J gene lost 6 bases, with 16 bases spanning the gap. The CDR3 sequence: CASSERRGGTDGYTF. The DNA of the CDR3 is TGTGCCAGCAGTGAACGAAGGGGAGGCACGGATGGCTACACCTTC.

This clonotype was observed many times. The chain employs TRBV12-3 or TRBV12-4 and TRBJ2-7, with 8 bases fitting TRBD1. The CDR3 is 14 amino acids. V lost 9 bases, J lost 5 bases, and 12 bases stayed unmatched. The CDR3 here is CASRGTGGPDEQYF. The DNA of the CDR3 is TGTGCCAGTCGGGGGACAGGAGGGCCGGACGAGCAGTACTTC.

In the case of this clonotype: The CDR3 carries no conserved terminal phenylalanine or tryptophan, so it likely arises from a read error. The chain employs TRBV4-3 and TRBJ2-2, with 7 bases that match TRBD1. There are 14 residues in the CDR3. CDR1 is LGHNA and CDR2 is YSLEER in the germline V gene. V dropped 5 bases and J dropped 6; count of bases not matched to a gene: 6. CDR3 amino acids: CASSVDRAAGELFL. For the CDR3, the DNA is TGCGCCAGCAGCGTCGACAGGGCGGCCGGGGAGCTGTTTTTA.

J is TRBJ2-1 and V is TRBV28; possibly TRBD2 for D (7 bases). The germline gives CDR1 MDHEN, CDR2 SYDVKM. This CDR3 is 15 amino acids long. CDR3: CTISLGLEGGLEQFF. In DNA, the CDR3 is TGTACCATCAGTTTAGGGCTAGAGGGGGGGCTTGAGCAGTTCTTC.

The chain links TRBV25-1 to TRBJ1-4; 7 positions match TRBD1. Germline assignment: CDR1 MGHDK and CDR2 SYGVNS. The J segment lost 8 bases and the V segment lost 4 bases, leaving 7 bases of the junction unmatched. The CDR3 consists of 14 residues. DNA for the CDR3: TGTGCCAGCAGTGGGGCGACAGGGACCGAAAAACTGTTTTTT. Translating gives CASSGATGTEKLFF.

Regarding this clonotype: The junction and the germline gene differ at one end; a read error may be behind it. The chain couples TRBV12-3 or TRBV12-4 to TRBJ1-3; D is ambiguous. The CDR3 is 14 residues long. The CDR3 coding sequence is TGTGCCAGTAGTTGGCGACATGGATCAGACACCATATATTTT. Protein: CASSWRHGSDTIYF.

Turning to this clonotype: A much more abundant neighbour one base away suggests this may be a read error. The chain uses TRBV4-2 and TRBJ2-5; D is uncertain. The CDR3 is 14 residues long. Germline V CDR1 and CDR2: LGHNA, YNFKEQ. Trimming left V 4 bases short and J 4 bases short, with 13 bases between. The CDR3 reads CASSLLGSGETQYF. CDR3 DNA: TGTGCCAGCAGCCTCCTCGGGTCTGGAGAGACCCAGTACTTC.

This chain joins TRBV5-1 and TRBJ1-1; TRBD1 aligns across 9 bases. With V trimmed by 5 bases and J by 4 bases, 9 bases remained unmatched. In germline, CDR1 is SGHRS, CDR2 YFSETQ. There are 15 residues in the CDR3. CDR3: CASRKMTGGGTEAFF. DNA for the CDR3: TGCGCCAGCAGAAAAATGACAGGGGGAGGCACTGAAGCTTTCTTT.

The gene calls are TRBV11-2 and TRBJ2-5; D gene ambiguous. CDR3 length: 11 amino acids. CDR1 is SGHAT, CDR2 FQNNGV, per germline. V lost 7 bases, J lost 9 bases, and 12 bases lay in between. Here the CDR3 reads CASNSTESQYF. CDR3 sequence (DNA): TGTGCCAGCAACTCCACGGAGTCCCAGTACTTC.

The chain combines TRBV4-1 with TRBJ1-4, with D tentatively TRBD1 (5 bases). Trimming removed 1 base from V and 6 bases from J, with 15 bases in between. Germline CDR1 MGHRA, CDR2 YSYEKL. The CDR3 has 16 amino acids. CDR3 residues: CASSQASGRIDEKLFF. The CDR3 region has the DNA TGCGCCAGCAGCCAAGCCTCGGGACGGATAGATGAAAAACTGTTTTTT.

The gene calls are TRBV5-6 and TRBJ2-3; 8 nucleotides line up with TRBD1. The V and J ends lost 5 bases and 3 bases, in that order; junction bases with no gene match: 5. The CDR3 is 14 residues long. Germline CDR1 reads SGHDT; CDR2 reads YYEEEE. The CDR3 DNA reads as TGTGCCAGCAGAAGGGACAGGCGAACAGATACGCAGTATTTT. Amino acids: CASRRDRRTDTQYF.

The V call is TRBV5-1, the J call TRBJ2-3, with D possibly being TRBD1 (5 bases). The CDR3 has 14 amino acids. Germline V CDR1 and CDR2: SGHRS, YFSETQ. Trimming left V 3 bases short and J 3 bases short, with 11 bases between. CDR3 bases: TGCGCCAGCAGCTACGAACAGGAGACAGATACGCAGTATTTT. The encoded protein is CASSYEQETDTQYF.